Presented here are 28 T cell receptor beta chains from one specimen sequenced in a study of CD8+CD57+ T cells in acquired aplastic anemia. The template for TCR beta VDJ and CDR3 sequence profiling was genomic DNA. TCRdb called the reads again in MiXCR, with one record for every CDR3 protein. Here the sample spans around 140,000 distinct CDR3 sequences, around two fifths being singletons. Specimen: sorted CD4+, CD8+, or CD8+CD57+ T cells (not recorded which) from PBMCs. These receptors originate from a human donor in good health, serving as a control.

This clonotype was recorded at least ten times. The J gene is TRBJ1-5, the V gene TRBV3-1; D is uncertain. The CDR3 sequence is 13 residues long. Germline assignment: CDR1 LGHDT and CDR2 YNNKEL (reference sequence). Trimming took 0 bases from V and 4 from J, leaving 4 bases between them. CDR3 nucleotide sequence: TGTGCCAGCAGCCAAGATCGTAATCAGCCCCAGCATTTT. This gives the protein CASSQDRNQPQHF.

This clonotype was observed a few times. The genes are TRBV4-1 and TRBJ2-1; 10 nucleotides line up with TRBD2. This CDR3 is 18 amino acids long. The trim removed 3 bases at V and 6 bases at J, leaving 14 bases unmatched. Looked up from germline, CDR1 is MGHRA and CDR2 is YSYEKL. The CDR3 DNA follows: TGCGCCAGCAGCCACCCAGGAAAGAGCGGGAGGGCGCTCAATGAGCAGTTCTTC. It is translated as CASSHPGKSGRALNEQFF.

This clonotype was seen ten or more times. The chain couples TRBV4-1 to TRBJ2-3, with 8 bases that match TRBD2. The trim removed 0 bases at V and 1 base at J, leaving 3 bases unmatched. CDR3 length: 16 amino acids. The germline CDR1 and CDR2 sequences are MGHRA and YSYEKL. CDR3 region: CASSQERGGRTDTQYF. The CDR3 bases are TGCGCCAGCAGCCAAGAACGGGGGGGCCGCACAGATACGCAGTATTTT.

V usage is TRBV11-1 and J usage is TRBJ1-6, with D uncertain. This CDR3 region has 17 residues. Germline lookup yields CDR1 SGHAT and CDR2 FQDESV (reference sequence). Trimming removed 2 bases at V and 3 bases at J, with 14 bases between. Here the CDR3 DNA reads TGTGCCAGCAGCTTACAGTCTGGGTCTCGCTATAATTCACCCCTCCACTTT. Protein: CASSLQSGSRYNSPLHF.

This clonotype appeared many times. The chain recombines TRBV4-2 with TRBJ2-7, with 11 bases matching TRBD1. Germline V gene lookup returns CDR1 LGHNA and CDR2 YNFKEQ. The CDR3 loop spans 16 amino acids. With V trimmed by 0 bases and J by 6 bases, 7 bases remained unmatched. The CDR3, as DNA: TGTGCCAGCAGCCAAGATCGGGGACAGGGGGAACTCGAGCAGTACTTC. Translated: CASSQDRGQGELEQYF.

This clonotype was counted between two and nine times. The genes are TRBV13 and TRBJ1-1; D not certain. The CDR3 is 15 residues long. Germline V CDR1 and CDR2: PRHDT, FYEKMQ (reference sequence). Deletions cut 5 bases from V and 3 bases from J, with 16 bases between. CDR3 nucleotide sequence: TGTGCCAGCAGCCGTGAACTCAGGTTTTACACTGAAGCTTTCTTT. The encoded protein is CASSRELRFYTEAFF.

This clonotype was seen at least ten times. The CDR3 region has the DNA TGTGCCAGCAGTTACTCGGTGAGGCAGGCGCGCTATGGCTACACCTTC. Amino acid sequence: CASSYSVRQARYGYTF. The chain combines TRBV6-5 with TRBJ1-2; no definite D call. CDR1 MNHEY and CDR2 SVGAGI come from the germline V gene. V lost 0 bases, J lost 4 bases, and 15 bases lay in between. The CDR3 loop spans 16 amino acids.

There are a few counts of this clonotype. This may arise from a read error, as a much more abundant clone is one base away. As DNA, the CDR3 is TGTGCCTGGAGGGGAGGGGCTGAAGCTTTCTTT. Amino acids: CAWRGGAEAFF. The chain carries TRBV30 and TRBJ1-1; D possibly corresponds to TRBD1 (5 bases). V was pared by 3 bases and J by 6 bases, with 8 bases between. Per germline, CDR1 GTSNPN and CDR2 SVGIG (reference sequence). The CDR3 has 11 amino acids. The whole variable domain, remainder taken from reference TRBV30 and TRBJ1-1, is SQTIHQWPATLVQPVGSPLSLECTVEGTSNPNLYWYRQAAGRGLQLLFYSVGIGQISSEVPQNLSASRPQDRQFILSSKKLLLSDSGFYLCAWRGGAEAFFGQGTRLTVV.

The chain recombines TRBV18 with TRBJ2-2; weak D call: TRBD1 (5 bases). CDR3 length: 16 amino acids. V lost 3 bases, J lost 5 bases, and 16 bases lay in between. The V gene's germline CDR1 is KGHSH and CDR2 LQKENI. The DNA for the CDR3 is TGTGCCAGCTCACCCTTCTTACACGACAGAACCGGGGAGCTGTTTTTT. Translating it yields CASSPFLHDRTGELFF.

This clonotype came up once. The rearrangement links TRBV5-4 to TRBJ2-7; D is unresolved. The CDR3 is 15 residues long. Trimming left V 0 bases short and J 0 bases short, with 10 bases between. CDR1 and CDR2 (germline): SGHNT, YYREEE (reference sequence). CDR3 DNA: TGTGCCAGCAGCTTGGTTCCGGAAAGCTCCTACGAGCAGTACTTC. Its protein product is CASSLVPESSYEQYF. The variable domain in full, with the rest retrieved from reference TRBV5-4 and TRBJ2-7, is ETGVTQSPTHLIKTRGQQVTLRCSSQSGHNTVSWYQQALGQGPQFIFQYYREEENGRGNFPPRFSGLQFPNYSSELNVNALELDDSALYLCASSLVPESSYEQYFGPGTRLTVT.

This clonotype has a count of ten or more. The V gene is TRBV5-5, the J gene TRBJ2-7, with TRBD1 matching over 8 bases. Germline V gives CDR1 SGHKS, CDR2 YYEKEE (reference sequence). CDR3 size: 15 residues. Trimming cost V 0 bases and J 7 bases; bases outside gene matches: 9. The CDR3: CASSLDQGAIGEQYF. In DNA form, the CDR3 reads TGTGCCAGCAGCTTGGATCAGGGGGCGATTGGGGAGCAGTACTTC.

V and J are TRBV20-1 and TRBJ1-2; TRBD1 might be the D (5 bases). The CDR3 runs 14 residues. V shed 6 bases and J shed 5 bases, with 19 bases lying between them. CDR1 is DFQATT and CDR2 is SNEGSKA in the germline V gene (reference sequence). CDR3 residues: CSAPGERVTYGYTF. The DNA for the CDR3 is TGCAGTGCACCGGGGGAGCGTGTTACTTATGGCTACACCTTC.

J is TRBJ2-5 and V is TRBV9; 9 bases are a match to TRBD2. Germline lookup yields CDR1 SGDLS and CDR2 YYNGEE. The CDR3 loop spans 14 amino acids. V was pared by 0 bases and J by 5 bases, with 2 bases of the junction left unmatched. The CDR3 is CASSVGTSDETQYF. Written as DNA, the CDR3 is TGTGCCAGCAGCGTAGGGACTAGCGACGAGACCCAGTACTTC.

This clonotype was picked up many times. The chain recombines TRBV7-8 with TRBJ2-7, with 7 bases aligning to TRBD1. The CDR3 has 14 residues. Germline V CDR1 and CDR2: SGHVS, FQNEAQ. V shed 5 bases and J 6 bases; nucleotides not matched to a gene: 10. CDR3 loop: CASSLRTRQGEQYF. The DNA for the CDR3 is TGTGCCAGCAGCCTACGGACAAGACAGGGCGAGCAGTACTTC.

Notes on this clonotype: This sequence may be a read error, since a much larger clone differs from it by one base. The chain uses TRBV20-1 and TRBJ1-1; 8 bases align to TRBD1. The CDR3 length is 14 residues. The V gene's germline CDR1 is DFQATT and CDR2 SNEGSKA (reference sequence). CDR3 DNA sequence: TGCGGTGCTAGAGACCGGACAGGGTACACTGAAGCTTTCTTT. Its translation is CGARDRTGYTEAFF.

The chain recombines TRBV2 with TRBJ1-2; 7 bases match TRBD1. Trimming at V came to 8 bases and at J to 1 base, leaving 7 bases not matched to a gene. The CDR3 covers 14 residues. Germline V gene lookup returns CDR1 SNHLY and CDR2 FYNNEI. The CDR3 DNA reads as TGTGCCAGCTCCGGGACAGTCCTTAACTATGGCTACACCTTC. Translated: CASSGTVLNYGYTF.

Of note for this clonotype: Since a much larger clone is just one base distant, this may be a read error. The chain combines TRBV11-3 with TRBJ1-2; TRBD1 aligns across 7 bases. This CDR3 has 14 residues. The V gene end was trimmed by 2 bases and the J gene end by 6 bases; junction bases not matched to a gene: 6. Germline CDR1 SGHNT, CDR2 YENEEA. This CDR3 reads CASSLRETGNGYTF. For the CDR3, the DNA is TGTGCCAGCAGCTTACGGGAGACAGGGAATGGCTACACCTTC.

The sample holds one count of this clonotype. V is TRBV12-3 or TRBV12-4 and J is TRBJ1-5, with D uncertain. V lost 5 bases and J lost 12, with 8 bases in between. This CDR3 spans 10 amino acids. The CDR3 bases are TGTGCCAGCAGTCGTGGGGTCCAGCATTTT. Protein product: CASSRGVQHF.

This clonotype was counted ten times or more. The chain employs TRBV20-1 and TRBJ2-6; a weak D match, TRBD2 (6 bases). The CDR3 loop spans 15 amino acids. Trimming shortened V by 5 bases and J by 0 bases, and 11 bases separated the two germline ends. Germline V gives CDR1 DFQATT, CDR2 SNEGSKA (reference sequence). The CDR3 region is CSAGGDFSGANVLTF. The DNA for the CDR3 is TGCAGTGCTGGAGGGGACTTCTCTGGGGCCAACGTCCTGACTTTC.

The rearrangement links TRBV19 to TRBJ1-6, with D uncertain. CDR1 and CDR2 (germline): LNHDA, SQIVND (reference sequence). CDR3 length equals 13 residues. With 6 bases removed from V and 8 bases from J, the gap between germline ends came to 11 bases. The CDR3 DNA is TGTGCCAGTAGAAGGAGGGTCCATTCACCCCTCCACTTT. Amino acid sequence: CASRRRVHSPLHF.

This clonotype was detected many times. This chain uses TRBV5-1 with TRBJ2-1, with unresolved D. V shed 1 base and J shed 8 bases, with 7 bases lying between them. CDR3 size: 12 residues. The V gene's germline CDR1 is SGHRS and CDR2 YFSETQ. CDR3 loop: CASSLSRDEQFF. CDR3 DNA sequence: TGCGCCAGCAGCTTGTCTAGAGATGAGCAGTTCTTC. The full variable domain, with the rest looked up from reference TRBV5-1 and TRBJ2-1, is KAGVTQTPRYLIKTRGQQVTLSCSPISGHRSVSWYQQTPGQGLQFLFEYFSETQRNKGNFPGRFSGRQFSNSRSEMNVSTLELGDSALYLCASSLSRDEQFFGPGTRLTVL.

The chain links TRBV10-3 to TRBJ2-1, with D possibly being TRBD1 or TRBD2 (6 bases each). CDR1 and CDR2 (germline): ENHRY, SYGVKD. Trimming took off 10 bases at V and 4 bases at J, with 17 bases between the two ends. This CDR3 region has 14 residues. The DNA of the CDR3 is TGTGCCACCTCAACCGGGGGCCTTTACAATGAGCAGTTCTTC. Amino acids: CATSTGGLYNEQFF.

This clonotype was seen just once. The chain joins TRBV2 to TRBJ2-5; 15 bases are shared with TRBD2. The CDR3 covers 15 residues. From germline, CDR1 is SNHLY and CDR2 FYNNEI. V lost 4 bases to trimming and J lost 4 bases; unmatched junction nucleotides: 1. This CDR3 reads CASSVGLAGGETQYF. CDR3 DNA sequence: TGTGCCAGCAGTGTGGGACTAGCGGGGGGAGAGACCCAGTACTTC.

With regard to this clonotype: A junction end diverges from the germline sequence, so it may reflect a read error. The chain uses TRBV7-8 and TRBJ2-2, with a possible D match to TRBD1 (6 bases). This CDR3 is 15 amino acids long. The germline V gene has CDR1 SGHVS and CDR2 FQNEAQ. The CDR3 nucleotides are TGTGCCAGCCCCGTAAGGGGGACGAACACCGGGGAGCTGTTCTTT. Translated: CASPVRGTNTGELFF.

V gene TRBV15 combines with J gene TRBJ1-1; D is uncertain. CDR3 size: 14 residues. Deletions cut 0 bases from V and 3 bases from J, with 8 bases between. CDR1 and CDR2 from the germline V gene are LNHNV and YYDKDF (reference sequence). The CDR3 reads CATSRDQLDTEAFF. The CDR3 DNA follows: TGTGCCACCAGCAGAGATCAGTTGGACACTGAAGCTTTCTTT.

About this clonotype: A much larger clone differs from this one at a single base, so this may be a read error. The CDR3 DNA reads as TGTGCCAGCTCACCGTCCCCAGGGACAGGGGACTCACCCCTCCACTTT. Residues: CASSPSPGTGDSPLHF. This sequence joins TRBV18 and TRBJ1-6; TRBD1 agrees at 10 bases. This CDR3 spans 16 amino acids. Germline V CDR1 and CDR2: KGHSH, LQKENI. V lost 3 bases and J lost 10; bases outside the gene matches: 9.

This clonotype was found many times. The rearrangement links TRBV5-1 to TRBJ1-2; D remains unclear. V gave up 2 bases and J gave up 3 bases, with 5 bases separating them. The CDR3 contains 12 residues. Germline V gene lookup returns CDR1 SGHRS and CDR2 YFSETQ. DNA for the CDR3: TGCGCCAGCAGCTTAACTGACTATGGCTACACCTTC. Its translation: CASSLTDYGYTF.

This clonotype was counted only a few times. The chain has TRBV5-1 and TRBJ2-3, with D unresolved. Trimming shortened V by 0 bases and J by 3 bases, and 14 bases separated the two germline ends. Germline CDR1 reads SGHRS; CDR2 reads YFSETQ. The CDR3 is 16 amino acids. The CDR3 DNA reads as TGCGCCAGCAGCTTGGTTGGCAGCAGTAGAACAGATACGCAGTATTTT. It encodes CASSLVGSSRTDTQYF.